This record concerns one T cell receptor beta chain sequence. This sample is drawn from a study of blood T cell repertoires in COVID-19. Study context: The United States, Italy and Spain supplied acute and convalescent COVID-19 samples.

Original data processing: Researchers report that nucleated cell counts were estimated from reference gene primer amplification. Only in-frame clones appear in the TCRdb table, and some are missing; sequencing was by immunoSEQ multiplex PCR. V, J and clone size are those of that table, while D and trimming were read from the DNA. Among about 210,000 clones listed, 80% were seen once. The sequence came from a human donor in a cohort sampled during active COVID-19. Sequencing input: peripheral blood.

In nucleotides, the CDR3 is TGCGCCAGCAGCCAAGAGCCCCGGGGGGAAAAACTGTTTTTT. Translated, it gives CASSQEPRGEKLFF. The V gene is TRBV4-3, the J gene TRBJ1-4, with D maybe TRBD1 (5 bases). In germline, CDR1 is LGHNA, CDR2 YSLEER. V was shortened by 0 bases and J by 8 bases, with 10 bases between the two germline ends. This CDR3 has 14 residues.